The rows below give T cell receptor beta chains drawn from one sample of a study of blood T cell repertoires in COVID-19. Clones were sequenced by immunoSEQ multiplex PCR, and TCRdb holds only the in-frame ones, with some missing. Among tens of thousands of clones listed, about 89% were seen once. The sample was peripheral blood. The receptors come from a human donor with acute or convalescent COVID-19. The donor label of this sample is uncertain. The CDR3 runs from the conserved cysteine through the conserved F or W. The D gene is left open where the match is weak. Expanded clones are given a class, and other clones once, few, many or no size at all.

j_gene,d_gene,v_gene,abundance,CDR3aa,CDR3nt
TRBJ1-1,-,TRBV5-6,-,CASSLGLPMNTEAFF,TGTGCCAGCAGCTTGGGGCTCCCCATGAACACTGAAGCTTTCTTT
TRBJ2-2,-,TRBV7-7,-,CASSLSPIRGNTGELFF,TGTGCCAGCAGCTTGAGCCCCATCCGGGGGAACACCGGGGAGCTGTTTTTT
TRBJ2-1,TRBD2,TRBV11-2,-,CASSFLRGGFYNEQFF,TGTGCCAGCAGCTTCTTGCGGGGGGGCTTCTACAATGAGCAGTTCTTC
TRBJ2-2,-,TRBV5-1,-,CASTRDSSDNSGELFF,TGCGCCAGCACCAGAGACAGTTCGGATAATTCCGGGGAGCTGTTTTTT
TRBJ1-4,TRBD1,TRBV30,once,CAWSPPDRVEKLFF,TGTGCCTGGAGCCCCCCGGACAGGGTTGAAAAACTGTTTTTT
TRBJ2-3,-,TRBV5-1,-,CASRQSSTDTQYF,TGCGCCAGCAGACAATCTAGCACAGATACGCAGTATTTT
TRBJ1-5,TRBD1,TRBV6-5,once,CASDPDRNNQPQHF,TGTGCCAGCGACCCGGACAGGAACAATCAGCCCCAGCATTTT
TRBJ2-5,TRBD2,TRBV19,-,CASSPRTSGGGETQYF,TGTGCCAGTAGTCCACGGACTAGCGGGGGAGGGGAGACCCAGTACTTC
TRBJ2-3,TRBD2,TRBV6-5,-,CASRSSGASTDTQYF,TGTGCCAGCAGATCTAGCGGGGCCTCCACAGATACGCAGTATTTT
TRBJ2-5,-,TRBV5-4,once,CASSLRTSQETQYF,TGTGCCAGCAGCTTGCGGACTTCTCAAGAGACCCAGTACTTC
TRBJ2-5,-,TRBV18,-,CASSPLQGAETQYF,TGTGCCAGCTCACCACTCCAGGGTGCAGAGACCCAGTACTTC
TRBJ2-5,-,TRBV2,-,CASRGGQETQYF,TGTGCCAGCAGAGGGGGACAAGAGACCCAGTACTTC
TRBJ2-2,-,TRBV27,once,CASSYFAGTGELFF,TGTGCCAGCAGCTACTTCGCGGGGACCGGGGAGCTGTTTTTT
TRBJ2-3,-,TRBV9,once,CASSVLGVAGTDTQYF,TGTGCCAGCAGCGTTTTAGGGGTTGCTGGCACAGATACGCAGTATTTT
TRBJ2-1,-,TRBV6-5,-,CASSYSGGQNNEQFF,TGTGCCAGCAGTTACTCGGGTGGGCAGAACAATGAGCAGTTCTTC
TRBJ2-7,TRBD1,TRBV29-1,-,CSVDGQGNSYEQYF,TGCAGCGTCGACGGACAGGGGAACTCCTACGAGCAGTACTTC
TRBJ1-4,-,TRBV19,-,CATGTPPDNEKLFF,TGTGCCACCGGGACACCCCCTGACAATGAAAAACTGTTTTTT
TRBJ1-1,TRBD1,TRBV5-5,-,CASSWAGGLGTEAFF,TGTGCCAGCAGCTGGGCAGGGGGATTGGGCACTGAAGCTTTCTTT
TRBJ2-7,-,TRBV19,-,CASSPRGTALYEQYF,TGTGCCAGTAGTCCCCGGGGGACAGCTCTCTACGAGCAGTACTTC
TRBJ1-2,-,TRBV19,once,CASRPVGYGYTF,TGTGCCAGTAGACCCGTCGGGTATGGCTACACCTTC
TRBJ1-6,TRBD1,TRBV9,-,CASSVADRGSGGSPLHF,TGTGCCAGCAGCGTAGCGGACAGGGGAAGTGGAGGGTCACCCCTCCACTTT
TRBJ2-5,-,TRBV15,-,CATSRVTGIEETQYF,TGTGCCACCAGCAGAGTAACAGGTATAGAAGAGACCCAGTACTTC
TRBJ1-2,TRBD1,TRBV2,-,CASSADRGGYGYTF,TGTGCCAGCAGTGCGGACAGGGGAGGTTACGGCTACACCTTC
TRBJ1-1,TRBD1,TRBV6-5,-,CASRDRAGVAEAFF,TGTGCCAGCAGGGACAGGGCGGGGGTGGCTGAAGCTTTCTTT
TRBJ1-1,-,TRBV10-2,-,CASSGGLVEAFF,TGCGCCAGCAGTGGGGGACTGGTTGAAGCTTTCTTT
TRBJ2-4,-,TRBV30,-,CAWTGFDKNIQYF,TGTGCCTGGACAGGGTTTGACAAAAACATTCAGTACTTC
TRBJ1-4,-,TRBV4-2,once,CASSPLEPAKEKLFF,TGTGCCAGCAGCCCACTGGAGCCAGCCAAGGAAAAACTGTTTTTT
TRBJ1-1,TRBD1,TRBV7-3,-,CASSSAGGGTTEAFF,TGTGCCAGCAGCTCCGCAGGGGGTGGTACGACTGAAGCTTTCTTT
TRBJ2-7,TRBD1,TRBV2,once,CASRRDRSYEQYF,TGTGCCAGCAGGAGGGACAGGTCCTACGAGCAGTACTTC
TRBJ1-5,-,TRBV10-2,-,CASSEFSVPGNQPQHF,TGCGCCAGCAGTGAGTTCTCGGTACCGGGGAATCAGCCCCAGCATTTT
TRBJ2-1,TRBD2,TRBV5-1,-,CATRTSGEFYNEQFF,TGCGCCACCAGGACTAGCGGGGAGTTCTACAATGAGCAGTTCTTC
TRBJ2-3,TRBD1,TRBV19,-,CASSAPRQGDTQYF,TGTGCCAGTAGTGCCCCCAGACAGGGAGATACGCAGTATTTT
TRBJ1-1,-,TRBV28,-,CASSRSTGNTEAFF,TGTGCCAGCAGCCGCTCGACAGGTAACACTGAAGCTTTCTTT
TRBJ1-1,TRBD1,TRBV5-4,once,CASSTGTGVMNTEAFF,TGTGCCAGCAGCACAGGGACAGGGGTCATGAACACTGAAGCTTTCTTT
TRBJ2-7,-,TRBV10-3,-,CAISDVYEQYF,TGTGCCATCAGTGACGTGTACGAGCAGTACTTC
TRBJ2-7,TRBD2,TRBV24-1,-,CATSDSGSAGGRYEQYF,TGTGCCACCAGTGATTCGGGCTCAGCGGGGGGAAGGTACGAGCAGTACTTC
TRBJ1-1,TRBD1,TRBV19,-,CASSPRRGQGVNTEAFF,TGTGCCAGTAGTCCCCGGCGGGGACAGGGGGTAAACACTGAAGCTTTCTTT
TRBJ2-1,-,TRBV7-3,once,CASSPARYYNEQFF,TGTGCCAGCAGCCCTGCTAGATACTACAATGAGCAGTTCTTC
TRBJ1-4,-,TRBV5-1,-,CASSLGGGNEKLFF,TGCGCCAGCAGCTTGGGAGGGGGTAACGAAAAACTGTTTTTT
TRBJ2-7,TRBD2,TRBV11-3,-,CASSLAGGRYEQYF,TGTGCCAGCAGCTTAGCGGGGGGGAGATACGAGCAGTACTTC
TRBJ2-7,-,TRBV11-3,-,CASSLVRSEQYF,TGTGCCAGCAGCTTAGTAAGGAGTGAGCAGTACTTC
TRBJ1-1,TRBD1,TRBV5-4,-,CASTGGQGITEAFF,TGTGCCAGCACCGGCGGACAGGGAATTACTGAAGCTTTCTTT
TRBJ2-2,-,TRBV24-1,-,CATSLWGAGELFF,TGTGCCACCAGTCTTTGGGGCGCCGGGGAGCTGTTTTTT
TRBJ2-5,TRBD1,TRBV5-1,-,CASSLPGGETQYF,TGCGCCAGCAGCTTGCCAGGGGGAGAGACCCAGTACTTC
TRBJ2-5,TRBD2,TRBV4-1,once,CASSQDVGLAGGQETQYF,TGCGCCAGCAGCCAAGATGTAGGGCTAGCGGGGGGGCAAGAGACCCAGTACTTC
TRBJ1-1,-,TRBV6-5,-,CASSYGGGELNTEAFF,TGTGCCAGCAGTTACGGCGGGGGCGAATTGAACACTGAAGCTTTCTTT
TRBJ2-7,TRBD1,TRBV4-1,-,CASSQDGQAGSYEQYF,TGCGCCAGCAGCCAAGATGGACAGGCCGGGTCCTACGAGCAGTACTTC
TRBJ1-5,TRBD1,TRBV28,-,CASQGQPGNQPQHF,TGTGCCAGCCAGGGACAGCCCGGCAATCAGCCCCAGCATTTT
TRBJ2-5,TRBD1,TRBV19,-,CASSMTGGKETQYF,TGTGCCAGTAGTATGACAGGGGGGAAAGAGACCCAGTACTTC
TRBJ2-7,-,TRBV28,-,CASTLGRGYEQYF,TGTGCCAGCACCCTTGGGAGGGGGTACGAGCAGTACTTC
TRBJ1-2,-,TRBV28,-,CASSVTYYGYTF,TGTGCCAGCAGCGTAACATACTATGGCTACACCTTC
TRBJ2-2,TRBD2,TRBV4-2,-,CASSQPSGGLLSGELFF,TGTGCCAGCAGCCAACCTAGCGGGGGGCTTCTCTCCGGGGAGCTGTTTTTT
TRBJ2-7,-,TRBV29-1,-,CSVEQGIGEQYF,TGCAGCGTTGAACAGGGGATCGGCGAGCAGTACTTC
TRBJ2-5,-,TRBV5-4,-,CASSLGSRGGETQYF,TGTGCCAGCAGCTTGGGGTCGCGGGGCGGAGAGACCCAGTACTTC
TRBJ1-3,-,TRBV10-1,-,CASSEWSSGNTIYF,TGCGCCAGCAGCGAGTGGAGCTCTGGAAACACCATATATTTT
TRBJ2-5,TRBD1,TRBV7-2,-,CASSPNGQGGETQYF,TGTGCCAGCAGCCCCAACGGACAGGGTGGCGAGACCCAGTACTTC
TRBJ1-1,-,TRBV7-2,-,CASSLLTEAFF,TGTGCCAGCAGTCTTCTCACTGAAGCTTTCTTT
TRBJ1-3,-,TRBV15,-,CATSRDLGSGNTIYF,TGTGCCACCAGCAGAGATCTCGGCTCTGGAAACACCATATATTTT